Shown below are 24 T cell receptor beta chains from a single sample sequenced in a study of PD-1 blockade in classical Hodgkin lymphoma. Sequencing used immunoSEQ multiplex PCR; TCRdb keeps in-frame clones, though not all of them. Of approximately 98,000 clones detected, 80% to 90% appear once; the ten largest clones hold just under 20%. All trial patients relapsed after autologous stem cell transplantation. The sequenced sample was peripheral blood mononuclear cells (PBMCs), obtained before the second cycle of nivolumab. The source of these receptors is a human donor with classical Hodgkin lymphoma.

The CDR3 here is CASSLDPQGAYYTQYF. CDR3 nucleotides: TGCGCCAGCAGCTTGGACCCACAGGGGGCATACTATACGCAGTATTTT. The chain is built from TRBV5-1 and TRBJ2-3; TRBD1 matches 9 bases. The ends lost 0 bases at V and 7 bases at J; junction bases unmatched: 9. CDR1 and CDR2 from the germline V gene are SGHRS and YFSETQ. CDR3 length equals 16 residues.

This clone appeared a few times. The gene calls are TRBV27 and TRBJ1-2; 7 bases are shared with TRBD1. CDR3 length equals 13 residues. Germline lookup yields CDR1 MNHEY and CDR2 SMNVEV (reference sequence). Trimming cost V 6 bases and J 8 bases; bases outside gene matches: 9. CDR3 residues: CASRGYRGEGYTF. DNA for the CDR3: TGTGCCAGCAGAGGATACAGGGGCGAGGGCTACACCTTC.

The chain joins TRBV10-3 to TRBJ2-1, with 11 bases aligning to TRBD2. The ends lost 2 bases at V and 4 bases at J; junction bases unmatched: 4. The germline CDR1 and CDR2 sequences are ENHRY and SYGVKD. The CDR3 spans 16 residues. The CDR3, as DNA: TGTGCCATCAGTGAGGTCGGGACTAGCGGTTACAATGAGCAGTTCTTC. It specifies CAISEVGTSGYNEQFF.

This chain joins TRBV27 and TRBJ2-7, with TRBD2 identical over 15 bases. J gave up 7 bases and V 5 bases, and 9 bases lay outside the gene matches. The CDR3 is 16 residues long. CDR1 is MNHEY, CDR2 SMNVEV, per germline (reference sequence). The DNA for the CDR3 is TGTGCCAGCAGTCTAGGACTAGCGGGAGGGCCGGGGGAGCAGTACTTC. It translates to CASSLGLAGGPGEQYF.

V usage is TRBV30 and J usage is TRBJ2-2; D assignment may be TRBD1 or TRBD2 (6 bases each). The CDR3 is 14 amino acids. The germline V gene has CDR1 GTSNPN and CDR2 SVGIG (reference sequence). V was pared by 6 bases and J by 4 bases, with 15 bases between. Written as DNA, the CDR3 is TGTGCCTGCCTGGGGGGCCGAAGCACCGGGGAGCTGTTTTTT. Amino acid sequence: CACLGGRSTGELFF.

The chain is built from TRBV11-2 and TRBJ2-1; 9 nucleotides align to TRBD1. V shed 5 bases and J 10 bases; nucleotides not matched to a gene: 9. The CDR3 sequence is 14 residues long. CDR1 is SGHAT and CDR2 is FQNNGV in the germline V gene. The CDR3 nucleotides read TGTGCCAGCAGCCTCGGGACAGGGTCATGGGAGCAGTTCTTC. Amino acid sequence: CASSLGTGSWEQFF.

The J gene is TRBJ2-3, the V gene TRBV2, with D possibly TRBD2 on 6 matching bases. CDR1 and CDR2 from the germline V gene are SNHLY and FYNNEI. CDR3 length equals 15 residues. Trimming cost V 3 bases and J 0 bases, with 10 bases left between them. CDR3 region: CASSDGGTSTDTQYF. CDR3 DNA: TGTGCCAGCAGTGATGGCGGGACTAGCACAGATACGCAGTATTTT.

The CDR3, as DNA: TGTGCCAGCAGCCCCGGGACTAGCGGCCCCTACGAGCAGTACTTC. Residues: CASSPGTSGPYEQYF. The rearrangement links TRBV28 to TRBJ2-7, with 11 positions matching TRBD2. The J segment lost 2 bases and the V segment lost 6 bases, leaving 6 bases of the junction unmatched. This CDR3 spans 15 amino acids. From germline, CDR1 is MDHEN and CDR2 SYDVKM.

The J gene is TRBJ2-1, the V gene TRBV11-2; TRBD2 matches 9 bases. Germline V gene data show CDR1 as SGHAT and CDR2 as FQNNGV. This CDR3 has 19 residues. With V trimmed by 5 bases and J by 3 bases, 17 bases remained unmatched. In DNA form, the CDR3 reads TGTGCCAGCAGCCGACCCCAACGGGAGCGGGAGGCCTTCTACAATGAGCAGTTCTTC. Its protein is CASSRPQREREAFYNEQFF. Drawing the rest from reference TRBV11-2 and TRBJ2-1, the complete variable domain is EAGVAQSPRYKIIEKRQSVAFWCNPISGHATLYWYQQILGQGPKLLIQFQNNGVVDDSQLPKDRFSAERLKGVDSTLKIQPAKLEDSAVYLCASSRPQREREAFYNEQFFGPGTRLTVL.

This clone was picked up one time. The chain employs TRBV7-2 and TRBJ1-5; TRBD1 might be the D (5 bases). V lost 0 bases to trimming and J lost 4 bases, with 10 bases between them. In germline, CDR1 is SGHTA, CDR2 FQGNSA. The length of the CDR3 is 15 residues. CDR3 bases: TGTGCCAGCAGCTTAGCAGGGGTGGAAAATCAGCCCCAGCATTTT. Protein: CASSLAGVENQPQHF. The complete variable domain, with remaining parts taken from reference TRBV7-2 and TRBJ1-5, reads GAGVSQSPSNKVTEKGKDVELRCDPISGHTALYWYRQSLGQGLEFLIYFQGNSAPDKSGLPSDRFSAERTGGSVSTLTIQRTQQEDSAVYLCASSLAGVENQPQHFGDGTRLSIL.

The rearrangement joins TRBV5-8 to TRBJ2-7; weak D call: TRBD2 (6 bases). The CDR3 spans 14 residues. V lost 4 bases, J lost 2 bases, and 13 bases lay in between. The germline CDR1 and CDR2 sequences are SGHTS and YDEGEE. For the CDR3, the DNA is TGTGCCAGCAGCCTCCGGGAGCGTACCTACGAGCAGTACTTC. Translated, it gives CASSLRERTYEQYF.

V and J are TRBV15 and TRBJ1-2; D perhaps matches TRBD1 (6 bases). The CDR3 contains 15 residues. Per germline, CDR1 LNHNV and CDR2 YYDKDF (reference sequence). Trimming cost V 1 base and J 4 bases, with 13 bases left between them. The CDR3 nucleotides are TGTGCCACCAGCAGAGGCCAGGGGCAGCCCTATGGCTACACCTTC. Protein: CATSRGQGQPYGYTF.

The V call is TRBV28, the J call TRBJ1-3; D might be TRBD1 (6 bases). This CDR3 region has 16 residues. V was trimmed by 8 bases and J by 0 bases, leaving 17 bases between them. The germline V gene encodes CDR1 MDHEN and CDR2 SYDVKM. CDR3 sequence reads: CASQTTGTYSGNTIYF. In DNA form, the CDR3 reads TGTGCCAGCCAAACAACCGGGACATACTCTGGAAACACCATATATTTT.

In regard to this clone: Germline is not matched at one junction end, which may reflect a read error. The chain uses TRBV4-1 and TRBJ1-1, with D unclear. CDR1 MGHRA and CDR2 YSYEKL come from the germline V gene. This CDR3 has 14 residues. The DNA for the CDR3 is TGCGCCAGCACCCAAAGCCCCGCAGGCACTGAAGCTTTCTTT. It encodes CASTQSPAGTEAFF.

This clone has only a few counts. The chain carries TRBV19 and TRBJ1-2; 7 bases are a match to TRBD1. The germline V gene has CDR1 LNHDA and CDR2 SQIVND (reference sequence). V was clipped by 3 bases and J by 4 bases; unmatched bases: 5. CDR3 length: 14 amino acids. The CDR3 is CASSMSQGGYGYTF. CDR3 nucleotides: TGTGCCAGTAGTATGTCGCAGGGGGGCTATGGCTACACCTTC.

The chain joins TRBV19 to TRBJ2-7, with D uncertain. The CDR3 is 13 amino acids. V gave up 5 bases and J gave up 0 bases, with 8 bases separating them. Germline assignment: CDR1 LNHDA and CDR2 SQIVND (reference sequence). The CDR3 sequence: CASSVHTSYEQYF. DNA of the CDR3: TGTGCCAGTAGTGTCCACACCTCCTACGAGCAGTACTTC.

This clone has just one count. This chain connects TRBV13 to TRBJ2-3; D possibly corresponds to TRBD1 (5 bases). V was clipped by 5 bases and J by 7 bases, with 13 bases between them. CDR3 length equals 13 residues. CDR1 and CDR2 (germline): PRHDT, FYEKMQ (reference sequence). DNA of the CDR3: TGTGCCAGCAGCCTACAGGTGGACCATACGCAGTATTTT. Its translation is CASSLQVDHTQYF.

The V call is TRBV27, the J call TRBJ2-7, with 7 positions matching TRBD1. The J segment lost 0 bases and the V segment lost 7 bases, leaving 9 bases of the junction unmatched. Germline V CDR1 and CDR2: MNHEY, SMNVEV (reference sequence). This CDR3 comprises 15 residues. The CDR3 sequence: CASTPTGASSYEQYF. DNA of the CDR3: TGTGCCAGCACCCCAACAGGGGCTAGCTCCTACGAGCAGTACTTC.

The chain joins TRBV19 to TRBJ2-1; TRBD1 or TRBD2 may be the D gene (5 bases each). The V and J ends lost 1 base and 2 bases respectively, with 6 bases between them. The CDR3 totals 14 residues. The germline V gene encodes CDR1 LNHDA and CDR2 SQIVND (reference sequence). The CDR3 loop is CASSIVGPYNEQFF. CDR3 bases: TGTGCCAGTAGTATAGTGGGACCCTACAATGAGCAGTTCTTC.

CDR3 amino acids: CASSLVGGQPQHF. As DNA, the CDR3 is TGTGCCAGCAGCTTAGTAGGCGGTCAGCCCCAGCATTTT. V usage is TRBV7-2 and J usage is TRBJ1-5, with D unresolved. Germline-derived CDR1 and CDR2 are SGHTA and FQGNSA. This CDR3 region has 13 residues. Trimming pared 1 base from V and 6 bases from J, leaving 7 bases between.

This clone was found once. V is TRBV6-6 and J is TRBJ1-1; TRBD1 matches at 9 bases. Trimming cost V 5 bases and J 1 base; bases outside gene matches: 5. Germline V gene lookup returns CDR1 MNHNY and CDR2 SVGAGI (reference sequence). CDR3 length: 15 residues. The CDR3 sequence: CASSQTGGTNTEAFF. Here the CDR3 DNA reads TGTGCCAGCAGTCAGACAGGGGGGACGAACACTGAAGCTTTCTTT.

CDR3 sequence (DNA): TGTGCCAGCAGCTCAGACAGGGGACGAGAACAGCCCCAGCATTTT. The encoded protein is CASSSDRGREQPQHF. The chain links TRBV7-2 to TRBJ1-5; 8 nucleotides align to TRBD1. The CDR3 totals 15 residues. From germline, CDR1 is SGHTA and CDR2 FQGNSA. The ends lost 4 bases at V and 7 bases at J; junction bases unmatched: 9.

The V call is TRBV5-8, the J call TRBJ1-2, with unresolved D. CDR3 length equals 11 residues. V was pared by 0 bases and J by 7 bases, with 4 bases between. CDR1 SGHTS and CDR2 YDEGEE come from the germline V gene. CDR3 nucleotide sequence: TGTGCCAGCAGCTTGGGAGGTGGCTACACCTTC. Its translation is CASSLGGGYTF.

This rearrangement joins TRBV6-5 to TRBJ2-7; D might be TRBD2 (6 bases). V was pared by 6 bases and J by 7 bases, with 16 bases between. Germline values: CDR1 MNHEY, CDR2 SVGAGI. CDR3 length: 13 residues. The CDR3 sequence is CASRRDGLIEQYF. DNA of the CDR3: TGTGCCAGCAGGCGGGATGGTTTAATAGAGCAGTACTTC.